What follows are 27 T cell receptor beta chains derived from one specimen sequenced in a study of tumor-infiltrating lymphocytes in localized non-small cell lung cancer. Method: immunoSEQ multiplex PCR; TCRdb's copy keeps in-frame clones and lacks some. The sample has thousands of clones; around 55% are singletons. The sample taken for sequencing was lung tumor tissue. These TCRs come from a human donor with non-small cell lung cancer.

The chain has TRBV9 and TRBJ2-1; 10 positions match TRBD1. CDR3 size: 16 residues. Germline lookup yields CDR1 SGDLS and CDR2 YYNGEE. Trimming at V came to 4 bases and at J to 5 bases, leaving 9 bases not matched to a gene. The CDR3 DNA reads TGTGCCAGCAGCTTCTGGGACAGGGGAAAAAACAATGAGCAGTTCTTC. It yields the protein CASSFWDRGKNNEQFF.

The V call is TRBV5-1, the J call TRBJ1-1, with no clear D. Germline CDR1 reads SGHRS; CDR2 reads YFSETQ. There are 15 residues in the CDR3. Trimming shortened V by 3 bases and J by 0 bases, and 12 bases separated the two germline ends. CDR3 residues: CASSWREAVNTEAFF. CDR3 coding DNA: TGCGCCAGCAGCTGGCGGGAAGCGGTGAACACTGAAGCTTTCTTT. The whole variable domain, filled in from reference TRBV5-1 and TRBJ1-1, reads KAGVTQTPRYLIKTRGQQVTLSCSPISGHRSVSWYQQTPGQGLQFLFEYFSETQRNKGNFPGRFSGRQFSNSRSEMNVSTLELGDSALYLCASSWREAVNTEAFFGQGTRLTVV.

This clone has just a few counts. The rearrangement uses TRBV2 and TRBJ1-6; the match to TRBD1 covers 9 bases. The length of the CDR3 is 13 residues. J lost 10 bases, V lost 4 bases, and 2 bases had no gene match. CDR1 SNHLY and CDR2 FYNNEI come from the germline V gene. As DNA, the CDR3 is TGTGCCAGCAGTGGACAGGGGGAGTCACCCCTCCACTTT. Its translation is CASSGQGESPLHF.

The rearrangement links TRBV9 to TRBJ2-1, with 10 bases aligning to TRBD2. Trimming removed 0 bases from V and 6 bases from J; junction bases left unmatched: 9. This CDR3 spans 17 amino acids. Germline CDR1 reads SGDLS; CDR2 reads YYNGEE. CDR3 amino acids: CASSVVPSGSRRNEQFF. In DNA form, the CDR3 reads TGTGCCAGCAGCGTAGTCCCTAGCGGGAGTCGGCGCAATGAGCAGTTCTTC.

V is TRBV6-1 and J is TRBJ2-7, with a tentative D call TRBD2 (6 bases). The germline V gene encodes CDR1 MNHNS and CDR2 SASEGT. The length of the CDR3 is 15 residues. V lost 7 bases, J lost 3 bases, and 19 bases lay in between. The CDR3 DNA sequence: TGTGCCAGCATCGAACGGGGGATTAGGGACTACGAGCAGTACTTC. Its protein product is CASIERGIRDYEQYF.

DNA for the CDR3: TGTGCCAGCAGCTCCGGACTAGCGGACTACAATGAGCAGTTCTTC. Protein product: CASSSGLADYNEQFF. The rearrangement links TRBV5-6 to TRBJ2-1; 10 bases match TRBD2. The CDR3 is 15 amino acids. CDR1 SGHDT and CDR2 YYEEEE come from the germline V gene. V shed 3 bases, J shed 3 bases, and the junction held 3 bases outside the gene matches.

In regard to this clone: The junction departs from germline at one end; a sequencing error may be responsible. The V call is TRBV4-2, the J call TRBJ2-6, with 12 positions matching TRBD2. This CDR3 comprises 20 residues. The germline gives CDR1 LGHNA, CDR2 YNFKEQ. CDR3 coding DNA: TGTACCAGCAGCCCCCCCGGGACTAGCGGGCCAAACTCTGGGGCCAACGTCCTGACTTTC. The encoded protein is CTSSPPGTSGPNSGANVLTF.

The gene calls are TRBV6-6 and TRBJ2-1; D is unclear. Germline V lookup: CDR1 MNHNY, CDR2 SVGAGI (reference sequence). V lost 4 bases to trimming and J lost 4 bases, with 8 bases between them. The CDR3 has 13 residues. CDR3 residues: CASSWAQYNEQFF. The DNA of the CDR3 is TGTGCCAGCAGTTGGGCGCAGTACAATGAGCAGTTCTTC.

The chain uses TRBV4-1 and TRBJ1-1; D gene unclear. The germline V gene has CDR1 MGHRA and CDR2 YSYEKL. CDR3 size: 14 residues. Trimming pared 1 base from V and 5 bases from J, leaving 11 bases between. The CDR3 region is CASSQGVQVTEAFF. The CDR3 coding sequence is TGCGCCAGCAGCCAAGGGGTACAAGTGACTGAAGCTTTCTTT.

The sample holds a few counts of this clone. The chain is built from TRBV5-4 and TRBJ2-2; 8 bases are shared with TRBD1. This CDR3 has 15 residues. CDR1 and CDR2 from the germline V gene are SGHNT and YYREEE (reference sequence). With V trimmed by 4 bases and J by 3 bases, 5 bases remained unmatched. The CDR3 reads CASSPDRVDTGELFF. CDR3 in DNA: TGTGCCAGCAGCCCGGACAGGGTCGACACCGGGGAGCTGTTTTTT.

The chain links TRBV7-8 to TRBJ2-7; D might be TRBD1 (6 bases). V shed 1 base and J shed 1 base, with 17 bases lying between them. The CDR3 spans 17 residues. Germline values: CDR1 SGHVS, CDR2 FQNEAQ. The CDR3 protein is CASSLGFGGDNSYEQYF. In DNA, the CDR3 is TGTGCCAGCAGCTTAGGGTTCGGTGGGGACAATTCCTACGAGCAGTACTTC. Variable domain in full (rest from reference TRBV7-8 and TRBJ2-7): GAGVSQSPRYKVAKRGQDVALRCDPISGHVSLFWYQQALGQGPEFLTYFQNEAQLDKSGLPSDRFFAERPEGSVSTLKIQRTQQEDSAVYLCASSLGFGGDNSYEQYFGPGTRLTVT.

This clone is medium-sized within its sample. V and J are TRBV6-5 and TRBJ2-2; a weak D match, TRBD1 (6 bases). Trimming removed 2 bases from V and 7 bases from J, with 14 bases in between. The germline V gene encodes CDR1 MNHEY and CDR2 SVGAGI. This CDR3 contains 15 residues. Here the CDR3 reads CASSYGQGLGGELFF. The CDR3 coding sequence is TGTGCCAGCAGTTACGGCCAGGGGCTGGGCGGGGAGCTGTTTTTT.

This chain links TRBV19 with TRBJ1-1; D may be TRBD1 (5 bases). Germline V gene data show CDR1 as LNHDA and CDR2 as SQIVND (reference sequence). V lost 5 bases and J lost 10, with 14 bases in between. CDR3 size: 12 residues. The CDR3 sequence: CASSPRTGVAFF. DNA for the CDR3: TGTGCCAGTAGTCCCCGGACGGGGGTAGCTTTCTTT.

This clone was seen a handful of times. V is TRBV2 and J is TRBJ2-7, with 10 bases matching TRBD2. The CDR3 length is 15 residues. The junction had 7 bases not matched to a gene; V was cut back by 5 bases and J by 3 bases. Germline CDR1 and CDR2: SNHLY and FYNNEI. This CDR3 is CASSPSVAGGYEQYF. The CDR3 coding sequence is TGTGCCAGCAGTCCCTCGGTAGCGGGGGGCTACGAGCAGTACTTC.

This clone is termed medium-sized. V usage is TRBV19 and J usage is TRBJ2-1; 9 bases map to TRBD1. V dropped 5 bases and J dropped 10; count of bases not matched to a gene: 9. Germline assignment: CDR1 LNHDA and CDR2 SQIVND (reference sequence). The CDR3 is 14 amino acids. CDR3 protein: CASSQGQGVGEQFF. The CDR3 DNA sequence: TGTGCCAGTAGTCAGGGACAGGGAGTAGGGGAGCAGTTCTTC. Combining the CDR3 with reference TRBV19 and TRBJ2-1 gives the whole variable domain DGGITQSPKYLFRKEGQNVTLSCEQNLNHDAMYWYRQDPGQGLRLIYYSQIVNDFQKGDIAEGYSVSREKKESFPLTVTSAQKNPTAFYLCASSQGQGVGEQFFGPGTRLTVL.

This chain links TRBV6-5 with TRBJ2-5; D might be TRBD1 (5 bases). CDR1 is MNHEY and CDR2 is SVGAGI in the germline V gene. Trimming removed 2 bases from V and 3 bases from J, with 13 bases in between. This CDR3 contains 15 residues. The CDR3 loop is CASSYPTQGKETQYF. The CDR3 nucleotides read TGTGCCAGCAGTTACCCCACGCAGGGTAAAGAGACCCAGTACTTC.

This clone was seen a few times. V and J are TRBV7-2 and TRBJ2-7; 13 bases agree with TRBD2. The CDR3 length is 14 residues. Germline CDR1 SGHTA, CDR2 FQGNSA. V lost 4 bases and J lost 5; bases outside the gene matches: 2. CDR3 sequence (DNA): TGTGCCAGCAGCTCGGGACTAGCGGGAAACGAGCAGTACTTC. The encoded protein is CASSSGLAGNEQYF.

The chain carries TRBV19 and TRBJ1-5; D perhaps matches TRBD1 (5 bases). The CDR3 totals 14 residues. Germline V lookup: CDR1 LNHDA, CDR2 SQIVND (reference sequence). Trimming shortened V by 2 bases and J by 7 bases, and 12 bases separated the two germline ends. The DNA for the CDR3 is TGTGCCAGTAGTATAAACGGGGCGTGGCAGCCCCAGCATTTT. Encoded protein: CASSINGAWQPQHF.

The chain is built from TRBV7-5 and TRBJ2-5; the D call in the table, TRBD1, was not verified against the DNA. Judging by the DNA end, TRBJ2-7 fits better; the J call may be wrong. TRBV7-5 is designated a pseudogene. CDR3 size: 17 residues. CDR3 DNA sequence: TGTGCCAGAAGCTTCGTCGGGCTCTCAGGGCCCACCTACGAGCAGTACTTC. Translating it yields CARSFVGLSGPTYEQYF.

The V call is TRBV11-2, the J call TRBJ2-7; no clear D gene. The germline gives CDR1 SGHAT, CDR2 FQNNGV. The ends were cut back, 2 bases at V and 4 bases at J, with 6 bases in the middle. The CDR3 is 12 residues long. The CDR3 loop is CASSLQDYEQYF. The CDR3 DNA follows: TGTGCCAGCAGCTTACAGGATTACGAGCAGTACTTC.

The genes are TRBV5-6 and TRBJ2-3; unclear D gene. Trimming shortened V by 2 bases and J by 5 bases, and 9 bases separated the two germline ends. Germline CDR1 reads SGHDT; CDR2 reads YYEEEE. The length of the CDR3 is 13 residues. This CDR3 is CASSLGSKDTQYF. CDR3 DNA: TGTGCCAGCAGCTTAGGGTCTAAAGATACGCAGTATTTT.

J is TRBJ1-4 and V is TRBV9; D unclear. The length of the CDR3 is 15 residues. Germline lookup yields CDR1 SGDLS and CDR2 YYNGEE. V was pared by 3 bases and J by 7 bases, with 16 bases between. As DNA, the CDR3 is TGTGCCAGCAGCGCCGGAGTACGGGATTTTGAAAAACTGTTTTTT. It specifies CASSAGVRDFEKLFF. Supplemented by reference TRBV9 and TRBJ1-4, the full variable domain reads DSGVTQTPKHLITATGQRVTLRCSPRSGDLSVYWYQQSLDQGLQFLIQYYNGEERAKGNILERFSAQQFPDLHSELNLSSLELGDSALYFCASSAGVRDFEKLFFGSGTQLSVL.

The chain couples TRBV7-8 to TRBJ1-1; 10 nucleotides align to TRBD1. From germline, CDR1 is SGHVS and CDR2 FQNEAQ. Unmatched junction bases numbered 5, after V lost 3 bases and J lost 4 bases. The CDR3 length is 15 residues. The CDR3 DNA sequence: TGTGCCAGCAGCTTGGGGGGGACAGGGGCCACTGAAGCTTTCTTT. This sequence encodes CASSLGGTGATEAFF.

The chain couples TRBV7-8 to TRBJ1-4, with TRBD1 matching over 8 bases. Germline trimming cut 0 bases from V and 12 bases from J; bases unmatched to any gene: 9. Germline V CDR1 and CDR2: SGHVS, FQNEAQ. This CDR3 is 15 amino acids long. This chain's CDR3 is CASSLADRGRGELFF. The CDR3 nucleotides read TGTGCCAGCAGCTTAGCAGACAGGGGCCGTGGGGAACTGTTTTTT.

The V gene is TRBV18, the J gene TRBJ1-6; D is unclear. The V and J ends lost 3 bases and 0 bases respectively, with 6 bases between them. CDR3 size: 15 residues. The germline CDR1 and CDR2 sequences are KGHSH and LQKENI. The CDR3 nucleotides are TGTGCCAGCTCACCTGATAGCTCCTATAATTCACCCCTCCACTTT. Translated: CASSPDSSYNSPLHF.

As DNA, the CDR3 is TGTGCCAGCAGCTTAGATTCGATCGGCAGGGAATACGAGCAGTACTTC. This encodes CASSLDSIGREYEQYF. V is TRBV7-9 and J is TRBJ2-7; tentatively, D is TRBD1 (5 bases). The CDR3 covers 16 residues. Germline V lookup: CDR1 SEHNR, CDR2 FQNEAQ (reference sequence). The germline V and J ends were trimmed by 1 base and 4 bases, with 17 bases remaining between them.

This rearrangement joins TRBV10-3 to TRBJ2-3, with 12 bases aligning to TRBD1. CDR1 ENHRY and CDR2 SYGVKD come from the germline V gene. V lost 6 bases and J lost 3; bases outside the gene matches: 4. The CDR3 length is 15 residues. CDR3 residues: CAIRGDRGQTDTQYF. CDR3 DNA: TGTGCCATCAGGGGGGACAGGGGGCAGACAGATACGCAGTATTTT.